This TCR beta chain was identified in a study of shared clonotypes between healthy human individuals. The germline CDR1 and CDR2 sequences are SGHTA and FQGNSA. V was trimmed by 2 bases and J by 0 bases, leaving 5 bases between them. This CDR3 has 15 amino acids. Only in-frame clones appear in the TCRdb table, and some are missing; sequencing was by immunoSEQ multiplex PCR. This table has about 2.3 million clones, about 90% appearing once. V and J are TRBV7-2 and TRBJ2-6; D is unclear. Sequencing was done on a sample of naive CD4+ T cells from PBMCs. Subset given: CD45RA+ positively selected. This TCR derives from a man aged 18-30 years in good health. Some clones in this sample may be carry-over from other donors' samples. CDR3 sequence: CASSLKGSGANVLTF. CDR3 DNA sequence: TGTGCCAGCAGCTTAAAGGGCTCTGGGGCCAACGTCCTGACTTTC.